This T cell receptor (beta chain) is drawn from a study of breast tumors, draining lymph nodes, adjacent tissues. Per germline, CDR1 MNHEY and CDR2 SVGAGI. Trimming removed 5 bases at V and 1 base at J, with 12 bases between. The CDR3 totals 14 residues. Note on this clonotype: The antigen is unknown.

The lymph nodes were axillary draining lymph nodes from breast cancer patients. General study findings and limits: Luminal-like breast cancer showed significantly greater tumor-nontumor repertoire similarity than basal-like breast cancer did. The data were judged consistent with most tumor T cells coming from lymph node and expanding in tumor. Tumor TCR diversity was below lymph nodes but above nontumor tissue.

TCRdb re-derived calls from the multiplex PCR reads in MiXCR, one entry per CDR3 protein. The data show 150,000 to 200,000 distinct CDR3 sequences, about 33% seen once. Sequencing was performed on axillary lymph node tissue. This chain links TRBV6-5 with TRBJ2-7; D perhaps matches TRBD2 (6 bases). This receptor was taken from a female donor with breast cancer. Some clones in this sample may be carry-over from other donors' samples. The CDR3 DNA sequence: TGTGCCAGCAGTCACGGGCGGGGATCCTACGAGCAGTACTTC. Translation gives CASSHGRGSYEQYF.